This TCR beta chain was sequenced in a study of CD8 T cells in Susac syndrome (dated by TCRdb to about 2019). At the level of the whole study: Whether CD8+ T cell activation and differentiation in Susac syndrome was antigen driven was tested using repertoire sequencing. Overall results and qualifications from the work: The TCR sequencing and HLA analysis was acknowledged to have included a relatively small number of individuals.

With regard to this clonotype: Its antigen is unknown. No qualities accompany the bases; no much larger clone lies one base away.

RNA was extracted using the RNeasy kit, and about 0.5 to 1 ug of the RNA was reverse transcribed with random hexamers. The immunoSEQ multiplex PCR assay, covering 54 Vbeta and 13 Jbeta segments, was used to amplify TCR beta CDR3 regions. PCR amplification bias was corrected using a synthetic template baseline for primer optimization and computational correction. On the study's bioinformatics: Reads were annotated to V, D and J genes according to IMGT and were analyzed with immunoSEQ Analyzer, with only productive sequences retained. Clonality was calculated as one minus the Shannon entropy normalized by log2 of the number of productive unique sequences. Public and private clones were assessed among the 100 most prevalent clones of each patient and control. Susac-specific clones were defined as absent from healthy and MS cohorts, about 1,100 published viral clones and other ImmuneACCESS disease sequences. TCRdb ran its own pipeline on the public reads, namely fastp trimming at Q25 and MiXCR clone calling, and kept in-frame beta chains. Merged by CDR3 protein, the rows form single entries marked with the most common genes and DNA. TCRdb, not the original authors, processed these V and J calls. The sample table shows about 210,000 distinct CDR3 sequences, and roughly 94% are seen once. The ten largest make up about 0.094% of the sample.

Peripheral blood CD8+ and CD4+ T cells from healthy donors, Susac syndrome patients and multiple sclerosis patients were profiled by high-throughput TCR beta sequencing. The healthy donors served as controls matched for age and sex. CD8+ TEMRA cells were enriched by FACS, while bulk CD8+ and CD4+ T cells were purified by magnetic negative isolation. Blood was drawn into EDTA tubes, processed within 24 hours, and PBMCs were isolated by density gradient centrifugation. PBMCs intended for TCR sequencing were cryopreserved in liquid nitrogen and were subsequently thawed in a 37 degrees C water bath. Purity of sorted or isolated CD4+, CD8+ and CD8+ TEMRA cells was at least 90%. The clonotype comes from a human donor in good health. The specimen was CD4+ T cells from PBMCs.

The DNA sequence reads TGTGCCAGCTCACCGAGGGGACAAAAAGAGACCCAGTACTTC. Translated, it gives CASSPRGQKETQYF. The chain joins TRBV18 to TRBJ2-5, with TRBD1 tentatively as D gene (6 bases match). CDR3 length: 14 amino acids, cysteine to phenylalanine. The DNA shown is the 42-base CDR3, in frame from base 1. V is pared back by 3 bases and J by 3 bases, with 11 bases lying between the germline termini. The germline V gene encodes CDR1 KGHSH and CDR2 LQKENI.